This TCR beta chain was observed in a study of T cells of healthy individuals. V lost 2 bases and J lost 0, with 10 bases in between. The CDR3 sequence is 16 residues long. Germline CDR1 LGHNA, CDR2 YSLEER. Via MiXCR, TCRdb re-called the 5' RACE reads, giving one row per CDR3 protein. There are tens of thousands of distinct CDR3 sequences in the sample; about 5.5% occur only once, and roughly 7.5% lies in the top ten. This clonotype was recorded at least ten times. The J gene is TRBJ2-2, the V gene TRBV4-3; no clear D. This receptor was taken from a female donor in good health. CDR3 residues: CASSQQTFSNTGELFF. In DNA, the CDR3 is TGCGCCAGCAGCCAACAAACCTTCTCGAACACCGGGGAGCTGTTTTTT.